This is a list of T cell receptor beta chains from one sample in a study of beta chain bispecific antibodies for T cell cancers. TCRdb re-analysed the 5' RACE reads in MiXCR, keeping a single row per CDR3 protein. The sample comprises about 17,000 distinct CDR3 sequences, 2.1% of which are singletons, and 6.9% rests with the top ten. Their antigens remain unidentified. The sample comprised healthy donor T cells cultured with leukemia cells. Receptors originate from a human donor in good health. Some clones in this sample may be carry-over from other donors' samples. Both conserved end residues are part of each CDR3. Each record gives: J gene, V gene, D gene, clone size, CDR3 protein, CDR3 DNA. D genes are given only for firm matches. The listing skips clone size in some rows; elsewhere it reads once, few, many or a size class.

J: TRBJ2-2; V: TRBV19; D: NA; size: many; CDR3: CASRHRVAGTGELFF; DNA: TGTGCCAGTAGGCACAGGGTCGCGGGCACCGGGGAGCTGTTTTTT
J: TRBJ2-3; V: TRBV20-1; D: TRBD2; size: many; CDR3: CSARGTSGTDTQYF; DNA: TGCAGTGCTAGGGGAACTAGCGGGACAGATACGCAGTATTTT
J: TRBJ1-1; V: TRBV2; D: NA; size: many; CDR3: CASSEPTEAFF; DNA: TGTGCCAGCAGTGAACCGACTGAAGCTTTCTTT
J: TRBJ2-7; V: TRBV19; D: TRBD1; size: NA; CDR3: CASSIGQGGYEQYF; DNA: TGTGCCAGTAGTATCGGACAGGGGGGCTACGAGCAGTACTTC
J: TRBJ2-1; V: TRBV4-1; D: NA; size: many; CDR3: CASSQEKSIGGNEQFF; DNA: TGCGCCAGCAGCCAAGAGAAGAGCATAGGCGGCAATGAGCAGTTCTTC
J: TRBJ1-6; V: TRBV12-3/TRBV12-4; D: NA; size: many; CDR3: CATKPGGRGSPLHF; DNA: TGTGCCACCAAACCCGGGGGGCGAGGATCACCCCTCCACTTT
J: TRBJ1-1; V: TRBV5-1; D: NA; size: many; CDR3: CASSLSQNTEAFF; DNA: TGCGCCAGCAGCTTAAGCCAGAACACTGAAGCTTTCTTT
J: TRBJ2-5; V: TRBV15; D: NA; size: many; CDR3: CATSRRTTETQYF; DNA: TGTGCCACCAGCAGACGCACCACAGAGACCCAGTACTTC
J: TRBJ1-1; V: TRBV28; D: TRBD1; size: many; CDR3: CASSSPSSTGSVRIAEAFF; DNA: TGTGCCAGCAGTTCACCAAGCTCGACAGGGTCGGTTAGGATAGCTGAAGCTTTCTTT
J: TRBJ1-5; V: TRBV6-5; D: NA; size: many; CDR3: CASSSGLQPQHF; DNA: TGTGCCAGCAGTTCCGGTTTGCAGCCCCAGCATTTT
J: TRBJ2-7; V: TRBV18; D: TRBD1; size: medium-sized; CDR3: CASSPGTGGPYEQYF; DNA: TGTGCCAGCTCACCAGGGACAGGGGGCCCCTACGAGCAGTACTTC
J: TRBJ2-3; V: TRBV13; D: NA; size: many; CDR3: CASSPGRPYSTDTQYF; DNA: TGTGCCAGCAGCCCGGGTAGACCCTACAGCACAGATACGCAGTATTTT
J: TRBJ2-1; V: TRBV7-2; D: TRBD2; size: many; CDR3: CASSLPSGGAFKFF; DNA: TGTGCCAGCAGCCTCCCTAGCGGGGGGGCGTTTAAGTTCTTC
J: TRBJ2-1; V: TRBV12-3/TRBV12-4; D: NA; size: medium-sized; CDR3: CASSFGFYNEQFF; DNA: TGTGCCAGCAGTTTCGGTTTCTACAATGAGCAGTTCTTC
J: TRBJ2-7; V: TRBV18; D: NA; size: many; CDR3: CASSPRSLSSYEQYF; DNA: TGTGCCAGCTCACCACGGAGCTTGAGCTCCTACGAGCAGTACTTC
J: TRBJ1-1; V: TRBV2; D: NA; size: many; CDR3: CASLQTQMNTEAFF; DNA: TGTGCCAGCCTCCAGACCCAGATGAACACTGAAGCTTTCTTT
J: TRBJ2-7; V: TRBV5-1; D: TRBD2; size: many; CDR3: CASSSYWEGSYEQYF; DNA: TGCGCCAGCAGCTCCTACTGGGAGGGTTCCTACGAGCAGTACTTC
J: TRBJ1-4; V: TRBV5-4; D: TRBD1; size: many; CDR3: CASSSDGTGHEKLFF; DNA: TGTGCCAGCAGCTCCGACGGGACAGGCCATGAAAAACTGTTTTTT
J: TRBJ2-1; V: TRBV20-1; D: NA; size: many; CDR3: CSARDLGQPYNEQFF; DNA: TGCAGTGCTAGAGACCTAGGACAGCCCTACAATGAGCAGTTCTTC
J: TRBJ1-1; V: TRBV7-3; D: NA; size: many; CDR3: CASSFLPNTEAFF; DNA: TGTGCCAGCAGCTTTCTACCGAACACTGAAGCTTTCTTT
J: TRBJ2-3; V: TRBV30; D: TRBD2; size: many; CDR3: CAWSSGHTDTQYF; DNA: TGTGCCTGGTCTAGCGGCCACACAGATACGCAGTATTTT
J: TRBJ1-5; V: TRBV5-1; D: TRBD1; size: many; CDR3: CASNPDVPQKTGTGDAPDQPQHF; DNA: TGCGCCAGTAACCCCGACGTTCCACAAAAAACTGGGACAGGGGACGCCCCGGACCAGCCCCAGCATTTT
J: TRBJ2-7; V: TRBV6-1; D: TRBD1; size: medium-sized; CDR3: CASSPGQGAYEQYF; DNA: TGTGCCAGCAGTCCGGGACAGGGGGCCTACGAGCAGTACTTC
J: TRBJ1-6; V: TRBV7-9; D: TRBD1; size: many; CDR3: CASSGDRGDSPLHF; DNA: TGTGCCAGCAGCGGCGACAGGGGAGATTCACCCCTCCACTTT
J: TRBJ2-7; V: TRBV24-1; D: TRBD1; size: many; CDR3: CATSDTGQSGEQYF; DNA: TGTGCCACCAGTGATACGGGACAGAGCGGCGAGCAGTACTTC
J: TRBJ2-5; V: TRBV4-1; D: NA; size: few; CDR3: CASSPWGGAGETQYF; DNA: TGCGCCAGCAGCCCCTGGGGGGGGGCCGGGGAGACCCAGTACTTC
J: TRBJ2-7; V: TRBV29-1; D: NA; size: many; CDR3: CSVGNSPQSGEQYF; DNA: TGCAGCGTTGGTAATAGTCCCCAAAGTGGAGAGCAGTACTTC